The source of this T cell receptor (beta chain) is a study of T cells in Graves' hyperthyroidism and ophthalmopathy. V dropped 7 bases and J dropped 0 bases, with 16 bases sitting between them. The germline V gene has CDR1 MDHEN and CDR2 SYDVKM. The CDR3 is 16 amino acids. Ophthalmopathy cases scored 3 or more on the Clinical Activity Score and 4 or more on NOSPECS grade, with duration below 3 months. Based on clinical symptoms, serum thyroxine and TRAb, thyroid ultrasound and orbital computed tomography, diagnoses were reached. The TCR beta CDR3 regions underwent amplification using RNA transcripts as the source. A set of HTBI primers served as the primers for a first-round RT-PCR of the TCR CDR3. TCRdb used MiXCR to reprocess the multiplex PCR reads, holding one entry per CDR3 protein. The data contain approximately 690,000 distinct CDR3 sequences, about 15% of them singletons. Points from the study as a whole: Among thyroid clonotypes expanded above 0.001, most also appeared in blood.

This clonotype was seen ten or more times. Antigen specificity is unknown. The origin of this receptor is a woman aged 45-65 years with Graves' ophthalmopathy. V gene TRBV28 combines with J gene TRBJ1-3; D gene ambiguous. Sequencing input: blood. The CDR3 DNA reads TGTGCCAGCATCCTGGGCACACACTACTCTGGAAACACCATATATTTT. Protein: CASILGTHYSGNTIYF.